The entry that follows covers one TCR beta chain sequence. The target antigen is unknown. Generated by immunoSEQ multiplex PCR, the TCRdb table keeps only in-frame clones and is missing some. The data show roughly 300,000 clones, around 87% seen once. The CDR3 extends over 13 amino acids. The germline CDR1 and CDR2 sequences are SNHLY and FYNNEI. Trimming took off 4 bases at V and 5 bases at J, with 8 bases between the two ends. This record comes from a study of shared clonotypes between healthy human individuals. Findings of the study overall: Of the naive CD4 clonotypes, approximately 5% were shared across a few donors.

The V call is TRBV2, the J call TRBJ2-2; the D is unclear. This clonotype was obtained from a man aged 18 to 29 in good health. The sample taken for sequencing was memory CD8+ T cells sorted from blood. The subset denotes: CD45RO+ cells pooled with CCR7-negative TemRA cells. The CDR3 loop is CASSGGTTGELFF. The DNA for the CDR3 is TGTGCCAGCAGTGGGGGTACGACCGGGGAGCTGTTTTTT.